These T cell receptor beta chains were read from a single sample in a study of response to subunit inactivated influenza vaccine. MiXCR, applied by TCRdb to the RT-PCR reads, yields one record per CDR3 protein. The top ten clones hold 11% of a sample with hundreds of thousands of distinct CDR3 sequences, about 10% of them seen once. This sample was shared with a second study, whose subject was T cells expressing NK-cell markers.

The sample consisted of PBMCs from blood, taken on the day of vaccination. These receptors all come from a man aged 50 to 60 who received an inactivated influenza vaccine. Both conserved end residues are part of each CDR3. A D gene is named only where the DNA matches it firmly. A clone size is listed for some rows: how often the clone was seen (once, few, many), or a class if it is expanded.

clone_size d_call j_call v_call cdr3_nt cdr3_aa
few . TRBJ1-1 TRBV19 TGTGCCAGTAGTATACTAGGGGCTGAAGCTTTCTTT CASSILGAEAFF
few . TRBJ2-7 TRBV4-3 TGCGCCAGCAGCCAAGCAGTGGGGCTGATCTACGAGCAGTACTTC CASSQAVGLIYEQYF
few . TRBJ2-2 TRBV12-3/TRBV12-4 TGTGCCAGCAGTTTAGAGACTACGGCCGGGGAGCTGTTTTTT CASSLETTAGELFF
few . TRBJ1-2 TRBV4-2 TGTGCCAGCAGCCAAGCTGGAACAAACTATGGCTACACCTTC CASSQAGTNYGYTF
few . TRBJ2-4 TRBV6-2/TRBV6-3 TGTGCCAGCAAGGAAGTGAGGGACTTTCACGACATTCAGTACTTC CASKEVRDFHDIQYF
. TRBD2 TRBJ2-3 TRBV4-3 TGCGCCAACCTACTAGCGGGAGGCACAGATACGCAGTATTTT CANLLAGGTDTQYF
. . TRBJ2-2 TRBV12-3/TRBV12-4 TGTGCCAGCACGAGGGCGCAGGTGACCGGGGAGCTGTTTTTT CASTRAQVTGELFF
. . TRBJ2-7 TRBV4-3 TGCGCCAGCAGCCAGTACAGGTCCGACTCCTACGAGCAGTACTTC CASSQYRSDSYEQYF
once . TRBJ2-1 TRBV5-1 TGCGCCGGCATTCCCAACAATGAGCAGTTCTTC CAGIPNNEQFF
few TRBD2 TRBJ2-1 TRBV28 TGTGCCAGCAGTGATCCTAGCGGGGGATACAATGAGCAGTTCTTC CASSDPSGGYNEQFF
. . TRBJ2-3 TRBV29-1 TGCAGCGTTGAAGATGGCTGGGGTACAGGGACTATGGGCACAGATACGCAGTATTTT CSVEDGWGTGTMGTDTQYF
. . TRBJ1-1 TRBV20-1 TGCAGTGCTAGAAGGGGCAAAAACACTGAAGCTTTCTTT CSARRGKNTEAFF
. . TRBJ2-1 TRBV28 TGTGCCAGCACCATCACGGGGATGGCCGCCTACAATGAGCAGTTCTTC CASTITGMAAYNEQFF
few . TRBJ2-1 TRBV9 TGTGCCAGCAGCGTAGGTCTGACAGACAATGAGCAGTTCTTC CASSVGLTDNEQFF